The next 20 T cell receptor beta chains were all read from a single sample in a study of T cell responses to AZD1222 COVID-19 vaccine. Generated by immunoSEQ multiplex PCR, the TCRdb table keeps only in-frame clones and is missing some. In the table there are over 100,000 clones, approximately 91% of which are singletons. The material was peripheral blood, obtained 28 days after the second AZD1222 dose. The receptors derive from an adult who received the AZD1222 COVID-19 vaccine.

The chain's CDR3 is CSVEPGTDTQYF. DNA for the CDR3: TGCAGCGTTGAACCTGGCACAGATACGCAGTATTTT. The chain joins TRBV29-1 to TRBJ2-3; D is unclear. Looked up from germline, CDR1 is SQVTM and CDR2 is ANQGSEA. Trimming pared 2 bases from V and 1 base from J, leaving 4 bases between. The CDR3 is 12 amino acids.

The rearrangement uses TRBV5-6 and TRBJ2-7; no clear D gene. Trimming left V 1 base short and J 3 bases short, with 8 bases between. The CDR3 has 13 amino acids. Germline V gives CDR1 SGHDT, CDR2 YYEEEE. This chain's CDR3 is CASSLPSHYEQYF. CDR3 sequence (DNA): TGTGCCAGCAGCTTGCCCAGCCACTACGAGCAGTACTTC. The entire variable domain, with the rest obtained from reference TRBV5-6 and TRBJ2-7, is as follows: DAGVTQSPTHLIKTRGQQVTLRCSPKSGHDTVSWYQQALGQGPQFIFQYYEEEERQRGNFPDRFSGHQFPNYSSELNVNALLLGDSALYLCASSLPSHYEQYFGPGTRLTVT.

The rearrangement uses TRBV27 and TRBJ1-2; D ambiguous. Per germline, CDR1 MNHEY and CDR2 SMNVEV (reference sequence). The CDR3 contains 12 residues. V was shortened by 5 bases and J by 4 bases, with 8 bases between the two germline ends. The chain's CDR3 is CASSRLGYGYTF. The DNA for the CDR3 is TGTGCCAGCAGTAGGCTTGGCTATGGCTACACCTTC.

This clone has only a few counts. The rearrangement uses TRBV9 and TRBJ1-2; D gene uncertain. Trimming stripped 0 bases from V and 8 bases from J, with 11 bases between. Germline V gene data show CDR1 as SGDLS and CDR2 as YYNGEE. This CDR3 has 13 amino acids. The CDR3 DNA is TGTGCCAGCAGCGTAGACCCAATTAAAGGCTACACCTTC. Translated: CASSVDPIKGYTF.

The J gene is TRBJ2-2, the V gene TRBV9; no firm D call. The CDR3 consists of 14 residues. V dropped 1 base and J dropped 2 bases, with 6 bases sitting between them. Germline CDR1 SGDLS, CDR2 YYNGEE. The CDR3 region has the DNA TGTGCCAGCAGCGTATACCAAAACACCGGGGAGCTGTTTTTT. This codes for CASSVYQNTGELFF.

The J gene is TRBJ2-1, the V gene TRBV6-4; possibly TRBD1 for D (6 bases). Germline V CDR1 and CDR2: MRHNA, SNTAGT. The CDR3 runs to 15 residues. V shed 8 bases and J shed 9 bases, with 23 bases lying between them. The CDR3 reads CASQPQGLSDGEQFF. CDR3 bases: TGTGCCAGCCAGCCCCAGGGGCTGTCCGACGGTGAGCAGTTCTTC.

The genes are TRBV24-1 and TRBJ2-3, with 10 positions matching TRBD1. CDR1 KGHDR and CDR2 SFDVKD come from the germline V gene. The J segment lost 3 bases and the V segment lost 4 bases, leaving 3 bases of the junction unmatched. This CDR3 is 15 amino acids long. In nucleotides, the CDR3 is TGTGCCACCAGTGACCCGGGACAGGGGACAGATACGCAGTATTTT. Its translation is CATSDPGQGTDTQYF.

This clone has just a few counts. The J gene is TRBJ1-2, the V gene TRBV5-4, with 9 bases that match TRBD1. Germline CDR1 SGHNT, CDR2 YYREEE (reference sequence). Trimming at V came to 4 bases and at J to 3 bases, leaving 10 bases not matched to a gene. The CDR3 has 16 amino acids. Written as DNA, the CDR3 is TGTGCCAGCAGCCAGGGGACAGGGAGAGAACACTATGGCTACACCTTC. Protein sequence: CASSQGTGREHYGYTF.

This clone turned up a few times. This chain uses TRBV18 with TRBJ2-4; tentatively, D is TRBD1 or TRBD2 (5 bases each). V lost 4 bases and J 8 bases, leaving 12 bases between the germline ends. This CDR3 is built from 13 residues. Germline V CDR1 and CDR2: KGHSH, LQKENI. In DNA form, the CDR3 reads TGTGCCAGCTCACGTGGGGTGGGGGACATTCAGTACTTC. It translates to CASSRGVGDIQYF.

The chain joins TRBV19 to TRBJ1-4, with 9 bases that match TRBD1. The CDR3 is made up of 13 amino acids. CDR1 is LNHDA and CDR2 is SQIVND in the germline V gene (reference sequence). V dropped 8 bases and J dropped 8; count of bases not matched to a gene: 6. Here the CDR3 reads CASQGQGWEKLFF. The CDR3 bases are TGTGCCAGTCAGGGACAGGGATGGGAAAAACTGTTTTTT.

The chain couples TRBV19 to TRBJ2-7; D is tentatively TRBD1 or TRBD2 (5 bases each). The V end lost 5 bases, the J end lost 2 bases, and 22 bases lay between the germline ends. Germline loops: CDR1 LNHDA, CDR2 SQIVND (reference sequence). The CDR3 covers 17 residues. The CDR3 DNA is TGTGCCAGTAGTGCCGGGGAGTGGACAACATCTACCTACGAGCAGTACTTC. Protein sequence: CASSAGEWTTSTYEQYF.

The chain couples TRBV27 to TRBJ2-1; TRBD1 might be the D (6 bases). V dropped 0 bases and J dropped 6 bases, with 15 bases sitting between them. The CDR3 loop spans 16 amino acids. Germline values: CDR1 MNHEY, CDR2 SMNVEV (reference sequence). CDR3 sequence reads: CASSLSIHRVFNEQFF. CDR3 nucleotide sequence: TGTGCCAGCAGTTTATCAATCCACAGGGTTTTCAATGAGCAGTTCTTC.

This chain joins TRBV27 and TRBJ1-1; possible D gene TRBD1, 5 bases. CDR3 size: 14 residues. V was cut by 0 bases and J by 3 bases, with 8 bases left in between. CDR1 MNHEY and CDR2 SMNVEV come from the germline V gene (reference sequence). CDR3 coding DNA: TGTGCCAGCAGTTTATCAGGGGTGCACACTGAAGCTTTCTTT. It yields the protein CASSLSGVHTEAFF.

This sequence joins TRBV2 and TRBJ1-2; D possibly corresponds to TRBD1 (5 bases). The germline V gene encodes CDR1 SNHLY and CDR2 FYNNEI. V dropped 5 bases and J dropped 4 bases, with 17 bases sitting between them. The CDR3 contains 15 residues. The CDR3 sequence is CASSPASGLVYGYTF. DNA of the CDR3: TGTGCCAGCAGTCCGGCGTCAGGGTTAGTCTATGGCTACACCTTC.

The chain couples TRBV5-1 to TRBJ1-2, with 8 bases fitting TRBD1. The ends lost 5 bases at V and 8 bases at J; junction bases unmatched: 11. Germline CDR1 SGHRS, CDR2 YFSETQ. The CDR3 extends over 14 amino acids. The CDR3 sequence: CASRLGGDRRGYTF. The CDR3, as DNA: TGCGCCAGCAGACTTGGAGGGGACAGGCGGGGCTACACCTTC.

The rearrangement joins TRBV27 to TRBJ1-6; D call uncertain. This CDR3 has 12 residues. Germline loops: CDR1 MNHEY, CDR2 SMNVEV (reference sequence). Trimming took off 3 bases at V and 8 bases at J, with 5 bases between the two ends. The DNA for the CDR3 is TGTGCCAGCAGTTTCGAAGATTCACCCCTCCACTTT. Protein: CASSFEDSPLHF.

The chain joins TRBV5-1 to TRBJ2-3; D not certain. The CDR3 runs to 14 residues. CDR1 is SGHRS, CDR2 YFSETQ, per germline. The V end lost 0 bases, the J end lost 1 base, and 6 bases lay between the germline ends. In DNA form, the CDR3 reads TGCGCCAGCAGCTTGGAGGGCCGCACAGATACGCAGTATTTT. This codes for CASSLEGRTDTQYF.

V and J are TRBV14 and TRBJ1-2, with unresolved D. Germline V gives CDR1 SGHDN, CDR2 FVKESK. V was clipped by 1 base and J by 2 bases, with 11 bases between them. The CDR3 contains 15 residues. CDR3 nucleotides: TGTGCCAGCAGCCAAGGGCTGGCAATCAACTATGGCTACACCTTC. As protein: CASSQGLAINYGYTF.

The V and J genes are TRBV13 and TRBJ2-3; D unclear. The V and J ends lost 0 bases and 4 bases respectively, with 5 bases between them. Germline CDR1 PRHDT, CDR2 FYEKMQ (reference sequence). The CDR3 totals 13 residues. The CDR3: CASSLGPADTQYF. The CDR3 DNA reads TGTGCCAGCAGCTTAGGTCCCGCAGATACGCAGTATTTT.

The chain couples TRBV28 to TRBJ1-1, with D maybe TRBD1 (6 bases). With 7 bases removed from V and 1 base from J, the gap between germline ends came to 10 bases. This CDR3 is 13 amino acids long. Germline V gene sequence: CDR1 MDHEN, CDR2 SYDVKM. CDR3 DNA sequence: TGTGCCAGCAACGGGACACCGAACACTGAAGCTTTCTTT. This translates into CASNGTPNTEAFF.